This TCR beta chain was obtained from a study of OX40 agonist ivuxolimab in advanced cancers. The data were produced by immunoSEQ multiplex PCR, yet TCRdb's version contains in-frame clones alone and is incomplete. The sample consists of tens of thousands of clones, roughly four fifths of them appearing once. This specimen consisted of CD4+ or CD8+ T cells sorted from blood, obtained in a trial of the OX40 agonist ivuxolimab. The sequence derives from an adult with an advanced solid tumor such as melanoma, head and neck, liver or kidney cancer.

In nucleotides, the CDR3 is TGCGCCAGCAGCTTGACAGGGGGGACCGGGGAGCTGTTTTTT. It yields the protein CASSLTGGTGELFF. V is TRBV5-1 and J is TRBJ2-2; TRBD1 agrees at 8 bases. Per germline, CDR1 SGHRS and CDR2 YFSETQ. This CDR3 has 14 residues. J gave up 5 bases and V 1 base, and 1 base lay outside the gene matches.